What follows are 18 T cell receptor beta chains derived from one specimen sequenced in a study of cytomegalovirus exposure and HLA in healthy donors. It was with 60 Vbeta and 13 Jbeta primers that the PCR ran. The table came from immunoSEQ multiplex PCR; TCRdb's copy has only in-frame clones and leaves some out. The table records approximately 100,000 clones, roughly 84% of them present only once. Sequenced input: PBMCs. These TCRs come from a young woman in good health and CMV-seronegative.

The gene calls are TRBV29-1 and TRBJ2-1; tentative D call: TRBD2 (5 bases). Trimming stripped 6 bases from V and 1 base from J, with 16 bases between. The CDR3 loop spans 15 amino acids. Per germline, CDR1 SQVTM and CDR2 ANQGSEA. The CDR3 is CSVSSRPPSYNEQFF. For the CDR3, the DNA is TGCAGCGTATCTAGCAGGCCCCCGTCCTACAATGAGCAGTTCTTC.

This sequence joins TRBV19 and TRBJ1-5; D not certain. The CDR3 length is 15 residues. Between the trimmed V and J ends, which lost 2 bases and 5 bases, there was a span of 13 bases. Germline V gene data show CDR1 as LNHDA and CDR2 as SQIVND (reference sequence). The CDR3 nucleotides are TGTGCCAGTAGTATACCTGGGCGGGTTGATCAGCCCCAGCATTTT. It translates to CASSIPGRVDQPQHF.

V usage is TRBV7-2 and J usage is TRBJ1-3; D uncertain. The germline V gene has CDR1 SGHTA and CDR2 FQGNSA. Trimming pared 4 bases from V and 4 bases from J, leaving 14 bases between. This CDR3 spans 15 amino acids. The CDR3 sequence is CASSSGPTLGNTIYF. The CDR3 DNA reads as TGTGCCAGCAGCTCAGGTCCGACCTTAGGAAACACCATATATTTT.

V gene TRBV7-2 combines with J gene TRBJ2-5; maybe TRBD1 (6 bases). The J call may be faulty, since TRBJ2-7 better matches the DNA end. The germline gives CDR1 SGHTA, CDR2 FQGNSA. The CDR3 totals 14 residues. Here the CDR3 reads CASSSNRVAYEQYF. The CDR3 region has the DNA TGTGCCAGCAGCTCGAACAGGGTTGCCTACGAGCAGTACTTC.

The CDR3 coding sequence is TGTGCCAGCAGCTTAGACCTAGCGGGGGGTATAGATACGCAGTATTTT. This codes for CASSLDLAGGIDTQYF. The rearrangement links TRBV7-2 to TRBJ2-3; 11 bases line up with TRBD2. There are 16 residues in the CDR3. V shed 1 base, J shed 5 bases, and the junction held 5 bases outside the gene matches. In germline, CDR1 is SGHTA, CDR2 FQGNSA. Using reference TRBV7-2 and TRBJ2-3 for the parts outside the CDR3, the full variable domain is GAGVSQSPSNKVTEKGKDVELRCDPISGHTALYWYRQSLGQGLEFLIYFQGNSAPDKSGLPSDRFSAERTGGSVSTLTIQRTQQEDSAVYLCASSLDLAGGIDTQYFGPGTRLTVL.

Here the CDR3 reads CASSEGQGGTYEQYF. The DNA for the CDR3 is TGTGCCAGCAGCGAGGGACAGGGAGGTACCTACGAGCAGTACTTC. V usage is TRBV9 and J usage is TRBJ2-7; TRBD1 aligns across 9 bases. V gave up 3 bases and J gave up 2 bases; unmatched junction bases: 6. CDR1 and CDR2 from the germline V gene are SGDLS and YYNGEE. The CDR3 has 15 amino acids.

The rearrangement uses TRBV6-5 and TRBJ2-7; 7 bases match TRBD1. CDR3 length: 11 residues. The V segment lost 6 bases and the J segment 7 bases; nucleotides outside the gene matches: 3. Per germline, CDR1 MNHEY and CDR2 SVGAGI. Written as DNA, the CDR3 is TGTGCCAGCAGGACAGGGATAGAGCAGTACTTC. As protein: CASRTGIEQYF.

The gene calls are TRBV5-4 and TRBJ2-7; 8 bases match TRBD1. Looked up from germline, CDR1 is SGHNT and CDR2 is YYREEE (reference sequence). Unmatched junction bases numbered 4, after V lost 0 bases and J lost 2 bases. The CDR3 consists of 15 residues. The CDR3: CASSLGTGNTYEQYF. CDR3 nucleotides: TGTGCCAGCAGCTTGGGGACAGGGAATACCTACGAGCAGTACTTC.

The CDR3 DNA sequence: TGTGCCAGCAGCCGGGAGCTTGCCAATTCACCCCTCCACTTT. Translating gives CASSRELANSPLHF. This rearrangement joins TRBV9 to TRBJ1-6, with D hard to call. The germline V gene encodes CDR1 SGDLS and CDR2 YYNGEE. CDR3 length equals 14 residues. The V and J ends lost 4 bases and 7 bases respectively, with 12 bases between them. Full variable domain (outside the CDR3, taken from reference TRBV9 and TRBJ1-6): DSGVTQTPKHLITATGQRVTLRCSPRSGDLSVYWYQQSLDQGLQFLIQYYNGEERAKGNILERFSAQQFPDLHSELNLSSLELGDSALYFCASSRELANSPLHFGNGTRLTVT.

CDR3 sequence: CASSDSGGANNEQFF. The CDR3 nucleotides read TGTGCCAGCAGTGACTCAGGGGGGGCCAATAATGAGCAGTTCTTC. The genes are TRBV6-4 and TRBJ2-1; TRBD2 might be the D (7 bases). The germline V gene encodes CDR1 MRHNA and CDR2 SNTAGT. This CDR3 spans 15 amino acids. Deletions cut 0 bases from V and 7 bases from J, with 13 bases between.

The chain links TRBV29-1 to TRBJ2-7, with TRBD1 matching over 7 bases. CDR1 is SQVTM, CDR2 ANQGSEA, per germline. The CDR3 consists of 11 residues. Losses at the gene ends were 4 bases for V and 3 bases for J; bases not matched to a gene: 0. The CDR3 is CSVGTGYEQYF. The CDR3 DNA sequence: TGCAGCGTTGGGACAGGCTACGAGCAGTACTTC.

A word on this clone: This sample also contains other DNA sequences that code for the same CDR3. The chain employs TRBV9 and TRBJ2-7; 8 nucleotides match TRBD2. Trimming cost V 2 bases and J 2 bases; bases outside gene matches: 3. The germline V gene has CDR1 SGDLS and CDR2 YYNGEE. The CDR3 consists of 14 residues. CDR3 sequence: CASSVGGGTYEQYF. CDR3 bases: TGTGCCAGCAGCGTCGGGGGGGGTACCTACGAGCAGTACTTC.

This clone was counted only a few times. The rearrangement links TRBV28 to TRBJ1-3; 7 bases match TRBD1. The CDR3 runs 16 residues. The ends lost 2 bases at V and 1 base at J; junction bases unmatched: 5. Germline V gene data show CDR1 as MDHEN and CDR2 as SYDVKM. As DNA, the CDR3 is TGTGCCAGCAGTTTAGGGGGACAGAGTTCTGGAAACACCATATATTTT. This gives the protein CASSLGGQSSGNTIYF.

The J gene is TRBJ1-1, the V gene TRBV7-2; D may be TRBD1 (6 bases). There are 14 residues in the CDR3. The V end was cut by 5 bases, the J end by 6 bases, with 16 bases between. Germline CDR1 is SGHTA and CDR2 is FQGNSA. In DNA, the CDR3 is TGTGCCAGCAGCAGGGACATCAATTTCCCTGAAGCTTTCTTT. This gives the protein CASSRDINFPEAFF.

The chain employs TRBV7-9 and TRBJ1-1, with TRBD1 matching 10 bases. Germline V gene lookup returns CDR1 SEHNR and CDR2 FQNEAQ (reference sequence). Losses at the gene ends were 3 bases for V and 0 bases for J; bases not matched to a gene: 7. This CDR3 has 17 residues. The CDR3 protein is CASSLRDRGFMNTEAFF. In nucleotides, the CDR3 is TGTGCCAGCAGCTTGAGGGACAGGGGCTTCATGAACACTGAAGCTTTCTTT.

This chain uses TRBV30 with TRBJ2-7; 11 bases line up with TRBD2. The CDR3 has 13 residues. The V segment lost 8 bases and the J segment 3 bases; nucleotides outside the gene matches: 6. Germline CDR1 is GTSNPN and CDR2 is SVGIG (reference sequence). CDR3 sequence: CARASGRSYEQYF. The CDR3 coding sequence is TGTGCCAGGGCTAGCGGGAGGAGCTACGAGCAGTACTTC. Full variable domain (rest looked up from reference TRBV30 and TRBJ2-7): SQTIHQWPATLVQPVGSPLSLECTVEGTSNPNLYWYRQAAGRGLQLLFYSVGIGQISSEVPQNLSASRPQDRQFILSSKKLLLSDSGFYLCARASGRSYEQYFGPGTRLTVT.

J is TRBJ1-1 and V is TRBV2; D is possibly TRBD1 (5 bases). This CDR3 contains 15 residues. The germline V and J ends were trimmed by 0 bases and 1 base, with 9 bases remaining between them. From germline, CDR1 is SNHLY and CDR2 FYNNEI. CDR3 in DNA: TGTGCCAGCAGTGAAGCGGGGGGAAGGAACACTGAAGCTTTCTTT. Translated: CASSEAGGRNTEAFF.

The rearrangement links TRBV28 to TRBJ1-3; D is unclear. The CDR3 has 14 residues. With 7 bases removed from V and 3 bases from J, the gap between germline ends came to 13 bases. The germline V gene has CDR1 MDHEN and CDR2 SYDVKM. In DNA form, the CDR3 reads TGTGCCAGCAAGTGGGCTTCCCGTGGAAACACCATATATTTT. Protein: CASKWASRGNTIYF.